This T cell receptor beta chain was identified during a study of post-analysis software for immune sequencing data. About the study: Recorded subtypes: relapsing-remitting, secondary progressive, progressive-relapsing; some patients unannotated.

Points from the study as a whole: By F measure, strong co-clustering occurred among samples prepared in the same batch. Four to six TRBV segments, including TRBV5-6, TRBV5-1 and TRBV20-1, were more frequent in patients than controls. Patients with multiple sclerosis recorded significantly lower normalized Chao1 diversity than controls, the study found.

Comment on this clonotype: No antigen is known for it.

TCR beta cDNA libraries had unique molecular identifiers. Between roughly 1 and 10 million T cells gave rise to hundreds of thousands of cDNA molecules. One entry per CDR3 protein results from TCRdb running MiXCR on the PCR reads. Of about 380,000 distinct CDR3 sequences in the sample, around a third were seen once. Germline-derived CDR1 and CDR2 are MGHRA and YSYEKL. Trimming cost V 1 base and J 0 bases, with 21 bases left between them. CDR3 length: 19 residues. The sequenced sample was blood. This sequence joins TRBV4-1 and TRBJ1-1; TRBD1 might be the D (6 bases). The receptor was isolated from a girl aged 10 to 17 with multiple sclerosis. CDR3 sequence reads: CASSQVPRQEISLNTEAFF. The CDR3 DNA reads TGCGCCAGCAGCCAAGTCCCAAGACAGGAGATCTCTTTGAACACTGAAGCTTTCTTT.